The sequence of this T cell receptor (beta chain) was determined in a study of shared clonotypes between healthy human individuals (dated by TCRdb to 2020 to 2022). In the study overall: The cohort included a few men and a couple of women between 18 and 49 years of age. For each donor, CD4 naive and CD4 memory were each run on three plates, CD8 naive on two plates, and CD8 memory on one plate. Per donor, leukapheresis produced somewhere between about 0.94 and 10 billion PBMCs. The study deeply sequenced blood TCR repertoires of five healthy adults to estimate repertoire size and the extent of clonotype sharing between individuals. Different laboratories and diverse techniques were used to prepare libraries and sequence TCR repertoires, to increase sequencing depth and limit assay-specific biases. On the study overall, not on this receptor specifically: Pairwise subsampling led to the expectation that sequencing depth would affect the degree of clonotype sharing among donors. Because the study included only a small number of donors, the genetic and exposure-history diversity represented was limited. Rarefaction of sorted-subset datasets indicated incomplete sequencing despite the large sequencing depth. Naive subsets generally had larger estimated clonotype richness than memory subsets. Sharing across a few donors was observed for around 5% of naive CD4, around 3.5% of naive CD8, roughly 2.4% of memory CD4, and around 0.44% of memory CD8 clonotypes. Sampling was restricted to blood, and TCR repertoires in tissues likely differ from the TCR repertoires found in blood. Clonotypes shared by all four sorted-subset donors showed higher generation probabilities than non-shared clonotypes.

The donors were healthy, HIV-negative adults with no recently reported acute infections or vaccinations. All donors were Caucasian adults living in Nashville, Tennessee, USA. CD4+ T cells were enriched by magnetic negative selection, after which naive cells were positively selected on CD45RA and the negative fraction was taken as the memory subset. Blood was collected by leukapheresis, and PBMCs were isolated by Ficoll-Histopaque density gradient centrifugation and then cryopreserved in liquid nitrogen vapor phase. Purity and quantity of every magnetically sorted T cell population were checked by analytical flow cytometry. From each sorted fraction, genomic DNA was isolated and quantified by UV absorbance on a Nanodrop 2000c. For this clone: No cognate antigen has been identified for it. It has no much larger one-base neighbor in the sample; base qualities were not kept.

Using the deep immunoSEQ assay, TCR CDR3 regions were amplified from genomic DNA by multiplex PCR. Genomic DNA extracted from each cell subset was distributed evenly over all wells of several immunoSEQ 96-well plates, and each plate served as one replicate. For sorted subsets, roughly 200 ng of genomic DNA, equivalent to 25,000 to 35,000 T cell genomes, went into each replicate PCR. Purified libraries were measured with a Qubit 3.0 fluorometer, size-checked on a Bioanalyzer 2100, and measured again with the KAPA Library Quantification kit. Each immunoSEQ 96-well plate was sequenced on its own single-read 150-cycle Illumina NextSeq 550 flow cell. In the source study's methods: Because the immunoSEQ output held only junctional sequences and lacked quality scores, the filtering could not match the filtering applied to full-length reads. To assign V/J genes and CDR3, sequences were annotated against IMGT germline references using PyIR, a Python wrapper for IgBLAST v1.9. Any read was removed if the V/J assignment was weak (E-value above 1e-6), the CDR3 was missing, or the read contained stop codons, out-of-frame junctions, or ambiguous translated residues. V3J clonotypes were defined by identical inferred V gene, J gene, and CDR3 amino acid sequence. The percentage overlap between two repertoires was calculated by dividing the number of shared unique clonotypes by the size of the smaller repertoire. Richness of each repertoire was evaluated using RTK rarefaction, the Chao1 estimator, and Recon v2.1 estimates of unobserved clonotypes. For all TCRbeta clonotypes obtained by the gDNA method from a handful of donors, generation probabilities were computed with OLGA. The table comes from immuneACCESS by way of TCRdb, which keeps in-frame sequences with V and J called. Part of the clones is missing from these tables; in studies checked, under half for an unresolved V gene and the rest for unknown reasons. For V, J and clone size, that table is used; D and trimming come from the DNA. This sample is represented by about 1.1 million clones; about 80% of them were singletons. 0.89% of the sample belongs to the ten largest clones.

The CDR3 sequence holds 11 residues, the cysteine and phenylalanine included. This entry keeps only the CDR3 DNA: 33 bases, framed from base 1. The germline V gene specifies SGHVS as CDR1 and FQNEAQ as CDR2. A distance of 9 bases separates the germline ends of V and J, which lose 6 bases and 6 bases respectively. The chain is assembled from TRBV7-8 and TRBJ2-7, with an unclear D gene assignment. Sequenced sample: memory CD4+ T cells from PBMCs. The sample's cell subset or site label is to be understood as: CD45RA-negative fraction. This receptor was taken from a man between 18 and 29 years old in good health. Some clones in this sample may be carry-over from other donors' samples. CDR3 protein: CASRHASEQYF. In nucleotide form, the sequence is TGTGCCAGCAGACACGCAAGCGAGCAGTACTTC. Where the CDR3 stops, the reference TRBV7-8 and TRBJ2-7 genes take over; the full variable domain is GAGVSQSPRYKVAKRGQDVALRCDPISGHVSLFWYQQALGQGPEFLTYFQNEAQLDKSGLPSDRFFAERPEGSVSTLKIQRTQQEDSAVYLCASRHASEQYFGPGTRLTVT.